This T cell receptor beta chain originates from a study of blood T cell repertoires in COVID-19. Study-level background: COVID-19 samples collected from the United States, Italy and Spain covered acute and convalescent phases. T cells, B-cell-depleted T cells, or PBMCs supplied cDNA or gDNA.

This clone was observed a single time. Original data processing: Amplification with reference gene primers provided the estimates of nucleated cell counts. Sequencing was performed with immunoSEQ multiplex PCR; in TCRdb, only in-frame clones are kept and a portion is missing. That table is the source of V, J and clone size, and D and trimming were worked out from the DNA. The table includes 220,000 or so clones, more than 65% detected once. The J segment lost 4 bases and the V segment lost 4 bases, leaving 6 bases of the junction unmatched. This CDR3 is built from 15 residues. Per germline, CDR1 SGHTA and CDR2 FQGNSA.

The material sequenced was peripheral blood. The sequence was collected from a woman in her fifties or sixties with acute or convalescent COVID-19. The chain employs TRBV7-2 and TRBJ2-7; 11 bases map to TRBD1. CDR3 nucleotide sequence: TGTGCCAGCAGCTCCCCCGGGACAGGGGGATACGAGCAGTACTTC. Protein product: CASSSPGTGGYEQYF.